A selection of T cell receptor beta chains follows, all from one sample in a study of blood T cell repertoires in COVID-19. Libraries were prepared by immunoSEQ multiplex PCR; TCRdb keeps only in-frame clonotypes and omits some of them. The data contain under 65,000 clones, roughly 90% of them singletons. The sequencing sample was made of peripheral blood. The receptor set was obtained from an elderly man with acute or convalescent COVID-19. Each CDR3 is given with its conserved first and last residue. D genes are given only for firm matches. Clone sizes are given selectively: once, few, many, or a class where the clone is expanded.

- | - | TRBJ2-5 | TRBV19 | CASSIDWGRVQETQYF | TGTGCCAGTAGTATAGATTGGGGCAGGGTCCAAGAGACCCAGTACTTC
many | - | TRBJ1-2 | TRBV7-9 | CASSPNEVYGYTF | TGTGCCAGCAGCCCTAACGAGGTCTATGGCTACACCTTC
- | TRBD1 | TRBJ1-1 | TRBV5-1 | CASSWRTGGDTEAFF | TGCGCCAGCAGCTGGCGGACAGGGGGAGACACTGAAGCTTTCTTT
- | TRBD1 | TRBJ1-5 | TRBV30 | CAWSAGQGVSPQHF | TGTGCCTGGAGCGCGGGACAGGGAGTTTCGCCCCAGCATTTT
- | TRBD1 | TRBJ1-5 | TRBV27 | CASSLRQGQPQHF | TGTGCCAGCAGTCTCCGACAGGGCCAGCCCCAGCATTTT
- | - | TRBJ2-1 | TRBV9 | CASKAGPHNEQFF | TGTGCCAGCAAAGCAGGGCCCCACAATGAGCAGTTCTTC
- | - | TRBJ2-6 | TRBV6-5 | CASSYGGGRANVLTF | TGTGCCAGCAGTTATGGGGGGGGCCGGGCCAACGTCCTGACTTTC
once | - | TRBJ2-3 | TRBV9 | CASSVAAGEHTQYF | TGTGCCAGCAGCGTAGCAGCCGGGGAACATACGCAGTATTTT
- | - | TRBJ1-5 | TRBV6-5 | CASRATVSNQPQHF | TGTGCCAGCAGGGCGACAGTTAGCAATCAGCCCCAGCATTTT
- | - | TRBJ1-5 | TRBV20-1 | CSASPRGAGYNQPQHF | TGCAGTGCTAGTCCCCGGGGGGCAGGGTACAATCAGCCCCAGCATTTT
- | - | TRBJ1-2 | TRBV7-2 | CASSHSTGENYGYTF | TGTGCCAGCAGCCACTCCACAGGAGAAAACTATGGCTACACCTTC
- | - | TRBJ1-2 | TRBV30 | CACSLGARDYGYTF | TGTGCCTGTTCGTTGGGGGCGCGTGACTATGGCTACACCTTC
- | TRBD1 | TRBJ2-7 | TRBV5-1 | CASSTGASPPSYEQYF | TGCGCCAGCAGCACAGGGGCCTCGCCCCCCTCCTACGAGCAGTACTTC
- | TRBD1 | TRBJ2-7 | TRBV5-1 | CASSLQGTGSSYEQYF | TGCGCCAGCAGCTTGCAGGGGACAGGCAGCTCCTACGAGCAGTACTTC
- | - | TRBJ1-2 | TRBV19 | CASSMRGGWTYGYTF | TGTGCCAGTAGTATGAGGGGGGGCTGGACCTATGGCTACACCTTC
- | TRBD1 | TRBJ2-2 | TRBV19 | CASGTGGIAGELFF | TGTGCCAGTGGGACAGGGGGCATCGCCGGGGAGCTGTTTTTT
- | - | TRBJ1-4 | TRBV30 | CAWSSGGEKLFF | TGTGCCTGGAGTTCTGGCGGGGAAAAACTGTTTTTT